This T cell receptor beta chain was retrieved from a study of T cell responses to AZD1222 COVID-19 vaccine (dated by TCRdb to the early 2020s). For context, the study as a whole: Because spike-specific TCR depth and breadth did not differ between the two schedules, AZD1222 recipients who got a second dose at roughly 4 weeks were pooled with those who got a second dose at roughly 12 weeks. Trial participants were enrolled by age into 18-55, 56-69 and 70-plus year subgroups, with around 150, 28 and 57 TCR-sequenced participants respectively. A total of 233 trial participants underwent TCR sequencing, of whom about 200 had received two doses of AZD1222 and around 25 had received two doses of the MenACWY control vaccine. The investigation overall reported the following: Participants were mostly white British, with more females than males. The authors suggested clonal diversity may have been underestimated. Vaccine-associated CD4 TCRs spanned the whole spike protein, with dominant responses in regions 160-218 and 743-854. In the small 56-69-year group, the increase in depth fell short of significance, most likely because of low power. No day 14 peak-response samples were available, so repertoires were characterized only after the peak T cell response. Only a handful of AZD1222 recipients were SARS-CoV-2 seropositive at baseline, limiting conclusions about previously exposed vaccinees. After two AZD1222 doses, spike-specific TCR breadth and depth were significantly higher than at day 0 and than in MenACWY recipients. Epitopes outside the regions mutated in the B.1.351 and B.1.1.7 variants were reportedly recognized by nearly half of the unique spike-specific TCRs.

Note on this clone: Its antigen specificity is not known. Base quality data are lacking; no much larger clone is found one base away.

The time point label here, explained by the study, means: baseline before first vaccination. The vaccinee samples were drawn from two UK trials, COV001 and COV002, one of which was a single-blind randomized controlled phase 2/3 trial testing AZD1222 (ChAdOx1 nCoV-19) in healthy adults. Trial participant PBMC samples were collected at day 0 and day 28 after the second dose for TCRbeta chain sequencing. The CDR3 regions of human TCRbeta chains were subjected to immunosequencing. As for how the authors treated the data: Repertoire TCRs were matched against a reference library of SARS-CoV-2-specific TCRs generated with the MIRA antigen-specificity platform. Breadth was defined as the fraction of unique TCRs that were SARS-CoV-2-associated. Depth was defined as the fraction of total T cells that were SARS-CoV-2-associated. Each spike-specific TCR was assigned to its reactive spike region and to a CD4 or CD8 class using the MIRA data. Log10-transformed breadth and depth values were compared by one-way ANOVA with Sidak's multiple comparisons tests. TCRdb mirrors the immuneACCESS table, restricted to in-frame sequences. Some clones are absent from its copies; in checked studies, under half trace to an unresolved V gene, and the reason for the others is unknown. The V and J calls and clone size are taken from that table; D and trimming were inferred from the DNA. Here the sample has about 120,000 clones; approximately 89% occur a single time. The ten largest clones add up to 4% to 5.5% of the sample.

There are 14 amino acids in the CDR3, from cysteine to phenylalanine inclusive. Left in the record is the CDR3 DNA by itself, 42 bases read in frame from the first base. Looking up the germline V gene yields CDR1 MGHRA and CDR2 YSYEKL. Here V drops 1 base and J drops 5 bases, and the junction holds 2 bases not matched to any gene. The TCR comes from an adult in good health. This chain is built from TRBV4-1 and TRBJ1-2; 9 central nucleotides agree with TRBD1. The source was peripheral blood, collected on day 0 of AZD1222 vaccination. The sequenced DNA: TGCGCCAGCAGCCAAGGGACAGGGGATTATGGCTACACCTTC. This is translated as CASSQGTGDYGYTF.